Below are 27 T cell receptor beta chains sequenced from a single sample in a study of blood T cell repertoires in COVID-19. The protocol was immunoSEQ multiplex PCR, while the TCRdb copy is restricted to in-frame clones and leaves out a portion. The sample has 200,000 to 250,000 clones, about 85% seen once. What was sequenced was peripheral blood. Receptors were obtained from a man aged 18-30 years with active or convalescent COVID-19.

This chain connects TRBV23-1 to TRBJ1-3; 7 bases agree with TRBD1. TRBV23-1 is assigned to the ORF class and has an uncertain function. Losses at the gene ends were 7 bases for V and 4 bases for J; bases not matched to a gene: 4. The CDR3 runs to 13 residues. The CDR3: CASTTGWGNTIYF. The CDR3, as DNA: TGCGCCAGCACGACAGGGTGGGGAAACACCATATATTTT.

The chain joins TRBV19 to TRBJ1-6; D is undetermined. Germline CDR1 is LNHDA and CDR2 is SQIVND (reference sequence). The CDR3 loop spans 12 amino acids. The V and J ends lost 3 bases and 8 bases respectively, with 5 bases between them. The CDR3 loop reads CASSIGDSPLHF. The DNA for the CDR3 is TGTGCCAGTAGTATCGGGGATTCACCCCTCCACTTT.

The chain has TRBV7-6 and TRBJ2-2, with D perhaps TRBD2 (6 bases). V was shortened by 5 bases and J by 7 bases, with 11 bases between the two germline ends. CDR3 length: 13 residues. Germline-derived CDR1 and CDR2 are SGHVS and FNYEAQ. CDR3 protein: CASSEDYFGELFF. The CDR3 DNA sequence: TGTGCCAGCAGCGAGGACTATTTCGGGGAGCTGTTTTTT.

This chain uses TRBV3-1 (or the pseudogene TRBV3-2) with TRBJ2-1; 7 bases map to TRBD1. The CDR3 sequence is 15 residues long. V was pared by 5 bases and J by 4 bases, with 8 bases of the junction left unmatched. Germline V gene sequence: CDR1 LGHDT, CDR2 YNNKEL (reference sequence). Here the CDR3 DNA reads TGTGCCAGCAGCTCTCGACAGGGCTTATACAATGAGCAGTTCTTC. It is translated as CASSSRQGLYNEQFF.

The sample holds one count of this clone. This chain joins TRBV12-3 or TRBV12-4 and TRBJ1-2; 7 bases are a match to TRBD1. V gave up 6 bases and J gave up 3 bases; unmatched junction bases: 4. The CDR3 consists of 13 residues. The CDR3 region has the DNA TGTGCCAGCAGCCAAGACAGGGACTATGGCTACACCTTC. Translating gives CASSQDRDYGYTF.

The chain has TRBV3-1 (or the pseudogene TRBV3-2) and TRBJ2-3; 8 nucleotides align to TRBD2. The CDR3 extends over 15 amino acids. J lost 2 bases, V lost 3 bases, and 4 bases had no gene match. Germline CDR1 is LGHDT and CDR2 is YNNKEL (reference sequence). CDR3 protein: CASSQGGGPTDTQYF. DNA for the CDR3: TGTGCCAGCAGCCAGGGCGGGGGGCCCACAGATACGCAGTATTTT.

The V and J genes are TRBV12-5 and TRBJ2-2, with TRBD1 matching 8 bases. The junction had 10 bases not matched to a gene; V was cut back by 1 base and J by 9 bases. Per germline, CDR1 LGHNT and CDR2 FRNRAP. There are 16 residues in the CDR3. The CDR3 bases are TGTGCTAGTGGTTTGGCCTCGGACAGGGCCAACCGGGAGCTGTTTTTT. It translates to CASGLASDRANRELFF.

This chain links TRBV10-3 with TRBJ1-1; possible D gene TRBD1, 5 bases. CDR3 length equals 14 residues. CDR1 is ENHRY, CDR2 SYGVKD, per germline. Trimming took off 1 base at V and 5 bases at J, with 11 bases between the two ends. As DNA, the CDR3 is TGTGCCATCAGTGAGTACGAGGGGAGGACTGAAGCTTTCTTT. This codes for CAISEYEGRTEAFF.

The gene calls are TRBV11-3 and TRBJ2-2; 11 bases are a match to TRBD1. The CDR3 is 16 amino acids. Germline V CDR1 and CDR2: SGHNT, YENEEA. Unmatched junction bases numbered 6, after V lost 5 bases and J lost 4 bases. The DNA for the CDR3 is TGTGCCAGCAGCGCGGGACAGGGGGTATCCACCGGGGAGCTGTTTTTT. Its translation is CASSAGQGVSTGELFF.

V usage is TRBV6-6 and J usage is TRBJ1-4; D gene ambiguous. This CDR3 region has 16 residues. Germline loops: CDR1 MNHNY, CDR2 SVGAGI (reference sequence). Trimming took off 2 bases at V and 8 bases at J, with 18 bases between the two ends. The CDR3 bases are TGTGCCAGCAGTTACGACCACCTCGGGTATAACGAAAAACTGTTTTTT. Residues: CASSYDHLGYNEKLFF.

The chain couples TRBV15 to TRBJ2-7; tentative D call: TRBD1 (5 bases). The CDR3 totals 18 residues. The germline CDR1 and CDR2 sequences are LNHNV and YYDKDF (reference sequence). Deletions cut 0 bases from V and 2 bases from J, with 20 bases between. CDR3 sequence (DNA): TGTGCCACCAGCAGAGAACCCAGGGATCTTTCTAAGGCCTACGAGCAGTACTTC. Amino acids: CATSREPRDLSKAYEQYF.

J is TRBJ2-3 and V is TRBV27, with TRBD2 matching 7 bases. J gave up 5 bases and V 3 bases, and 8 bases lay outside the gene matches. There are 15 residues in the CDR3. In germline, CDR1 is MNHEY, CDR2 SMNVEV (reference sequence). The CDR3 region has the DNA TGTGCCAGCAGTTTTTTAGCGGGCGCCTTAGATACGCAGTATTTT. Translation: CASSFLAGALDTQYF.

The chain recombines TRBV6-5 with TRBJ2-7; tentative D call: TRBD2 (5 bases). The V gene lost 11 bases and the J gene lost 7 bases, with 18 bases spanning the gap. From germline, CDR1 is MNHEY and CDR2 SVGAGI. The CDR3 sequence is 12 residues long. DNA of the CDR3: TGTGCCCTGAAACCCCCGGGGTTGGAGCAGTACTTC. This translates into CALKPPGLEQYF.

The CDR3 spells CASSQEARGRNYGYTF. Written as DNA, the CDR3 is TGCGCCAGCAGCCAAGAGGCTAGGGGAAGGAACTATGGCTACACCTTC. The chain joins TRBV4-3 to TRBJ1-2, with D perhaps TRBD1 (5 bases). Germline V lookup: CDR1 LGHNA, CDR2 YSLEER. The CDR3 spans 16 residues. V was clipped by 0 bases and J by 2 bases, with 13 bases between them.

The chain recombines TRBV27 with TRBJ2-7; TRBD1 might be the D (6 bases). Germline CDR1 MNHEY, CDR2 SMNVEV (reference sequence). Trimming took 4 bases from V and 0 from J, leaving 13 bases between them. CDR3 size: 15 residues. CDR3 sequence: CASSSKWDTSYEQYF. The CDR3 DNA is TGTGCCAGCAGTTCCAAGTGGGACACCTCCTACGAGCAGTACTTC.

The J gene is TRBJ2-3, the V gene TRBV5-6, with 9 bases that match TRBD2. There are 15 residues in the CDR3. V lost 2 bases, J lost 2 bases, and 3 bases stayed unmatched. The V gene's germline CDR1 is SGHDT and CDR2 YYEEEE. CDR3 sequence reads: CASSFSGGPTDTQYF. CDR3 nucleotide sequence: TGTGCCAGCAGCTTTAGCGGGGGACCCACAGATACGCAGTATTTT. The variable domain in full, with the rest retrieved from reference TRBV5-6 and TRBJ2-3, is DAGVTQSPTHLIKTRGQQVTLRCSPKSGHDTVSWYQQALGQGPQFIFQYYEEEERQRGNFPDRFSGHQFPNYSSELNVNALLLGDSALYLCASSFSGGPTDTQYFGPGTRLTVL.

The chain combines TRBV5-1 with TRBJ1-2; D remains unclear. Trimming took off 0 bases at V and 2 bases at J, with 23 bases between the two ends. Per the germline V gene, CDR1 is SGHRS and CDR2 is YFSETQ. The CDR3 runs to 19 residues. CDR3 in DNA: TGCGCCAGCAGCTTGGCCGTTTTCGCGGCCCCAAGAGAGAACTATGGCTACACCTTC. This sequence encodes CASSLAVFAAPRENYGYTF.

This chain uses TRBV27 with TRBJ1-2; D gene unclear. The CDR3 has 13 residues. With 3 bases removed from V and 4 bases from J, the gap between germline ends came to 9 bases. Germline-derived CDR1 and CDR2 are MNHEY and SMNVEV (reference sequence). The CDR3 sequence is CASSFSGSYGYTF. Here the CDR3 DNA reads TGTGCCAGCAGTTTCTCCGGGAGCTATGGCTACACCTTC.

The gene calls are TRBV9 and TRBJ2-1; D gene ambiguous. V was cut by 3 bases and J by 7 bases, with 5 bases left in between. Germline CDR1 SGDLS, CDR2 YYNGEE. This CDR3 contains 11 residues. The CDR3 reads CASSEANEQFF. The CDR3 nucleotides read TGTGCCAGCAGCGAAGCTAATGAGCAGTTCTTC.

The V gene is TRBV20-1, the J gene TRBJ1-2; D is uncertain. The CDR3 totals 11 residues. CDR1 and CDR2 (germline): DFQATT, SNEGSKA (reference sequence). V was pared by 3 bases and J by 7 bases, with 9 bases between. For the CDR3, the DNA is TGCAGTGCTAGTGAGAGGGCTGGCTACACCTTC. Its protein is CSASERAGYTF.

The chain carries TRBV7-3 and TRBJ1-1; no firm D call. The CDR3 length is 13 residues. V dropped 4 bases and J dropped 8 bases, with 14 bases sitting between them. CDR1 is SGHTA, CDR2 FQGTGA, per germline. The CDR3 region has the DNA TGTGCCAGCAGCTCATCGACGGCACTAGAAGCTTTCTTT. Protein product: CASSSSTALEAFF.

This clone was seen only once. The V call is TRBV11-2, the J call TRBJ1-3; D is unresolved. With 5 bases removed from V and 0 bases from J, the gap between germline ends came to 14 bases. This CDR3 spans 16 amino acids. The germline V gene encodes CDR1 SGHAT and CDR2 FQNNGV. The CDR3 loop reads CASSVRDRHSGNTIYF. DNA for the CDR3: TGTGCCAGCAGCGTCCGAGATCGCCACTCTGGAAACACCATATATTTT. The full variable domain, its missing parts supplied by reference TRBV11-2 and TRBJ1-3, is EAGVAQSPRYKIIEKRQSVAFWCNPISGHATLYWYQQILGQGPKLLIQFQNNGVVDDSQLPKDRFSAERLKGVDSTLKIQPAKLEDSAVYLCASSVRDRHSGNTIYFGEGSWLTVV.

This CDR3 is CASSLGWGLAKNIQYF. CDR3 sequence (DNA): TGTGCCAGCAGCTTAGGGTGGGGACTAGCCAAAAACATTCAGTACTTC. The V and J genes are TRBV13 and TRBJ2-4; TRBD2 is a possible D gene (6 bases). The CDR3 sequence is 16 residues long. The germline gives CDR1 PRHDT, CDR2 FYEKMQ (reference sequence). The V end was cut by 0 bases, the J end by 0 bases, with 9 bases between.

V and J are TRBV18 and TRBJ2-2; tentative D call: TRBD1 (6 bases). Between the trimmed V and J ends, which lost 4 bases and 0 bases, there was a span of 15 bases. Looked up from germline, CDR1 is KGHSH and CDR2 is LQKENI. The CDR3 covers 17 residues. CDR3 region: CASSLYSTGSNTGELFF. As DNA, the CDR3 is TGTGCCAGCTCACTCTATTCGACAGGCTCGAACACCGGGGAGCTGTTTTTT.

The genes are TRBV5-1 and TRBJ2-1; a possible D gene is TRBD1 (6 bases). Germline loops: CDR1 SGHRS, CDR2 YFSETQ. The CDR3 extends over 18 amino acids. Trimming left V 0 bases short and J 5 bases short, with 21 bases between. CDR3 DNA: TGCGCCAGCAGCTTGGGGCAGGGGTCCCCCCCGAAAAACAATGAGCAGTTCTTC. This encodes CASSLGQGSPPKNNEQFF.

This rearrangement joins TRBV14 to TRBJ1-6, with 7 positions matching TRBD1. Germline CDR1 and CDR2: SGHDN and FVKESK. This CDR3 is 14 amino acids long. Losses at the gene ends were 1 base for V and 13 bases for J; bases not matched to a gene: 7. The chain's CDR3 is CASSQGQGTGPLHF. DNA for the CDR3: TGTGCCAGCAGCCAAGGACAGGGCACGGGCCCCCTCCACTTT.

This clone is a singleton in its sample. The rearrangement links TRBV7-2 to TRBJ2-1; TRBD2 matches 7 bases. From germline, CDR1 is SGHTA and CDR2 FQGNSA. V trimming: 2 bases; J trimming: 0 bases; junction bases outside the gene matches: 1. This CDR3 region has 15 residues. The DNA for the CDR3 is TGTGCCAGCAGCTTAAGGACTAGCTCCTACAATGAGCAGTTCTTC. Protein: CASSLRTSSYNEQFF. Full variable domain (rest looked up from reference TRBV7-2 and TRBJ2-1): GAGVSQSPSNKVTEKGKDVELRCDPISGHTALYWYRQSLGQGLEFLIYFQGNSAPDKSGLPSDRFSAERTGGSVSTLTIQRTQQEDSAVYLCASSLRTSSYNEQFFGPGTRLTVL.